This is a list of T cell receptor beta chains from one sample in a study of early T cells in non-severe SARS-CoV-2 infection. Via MiXCR, TCRdb re-called the 5' RACE reads, giving one row per CDR3 protein. The sample holds around 60,000 distinct CDR3 sequences; 20% are singletons and the top ten take 15% to 20%. The sample consisted of whole blood, taken at baseline. The receptor source for this set is an adult who was a healthcare worker with PCR-confirmed SARS-CoV-2 infection or an uninfected control (not recorded which). Each CDR3 is given with its conserved first and last residue. D genes are given only for firm matches.

d_call v_call cdr3_aa
TRBD2 TRBV2 CASSDGLAVTEQFF
TRBD1 TRBV6-1 CASSAQGGQPQHF
TRBD1 TRBV18 CASSLGTGINQPQHF
NA TRBV7-2 CASSLGQIYEQYF
NA TRBV19 CASSIDLAGYGYTF
TRBD2 TRBV18 CASSPAGGAEQFF
NA TRBV7-9 CASSFSLTQGNEQYF
NA TRBV14 CASSQVTGDYSYTF
NA TRBV2 CASGVDYEQYF
NA TRBV3-1 CASVPTGSIGGYTF
NA TRBV14 CASSRQGLLNEQFF
TRBD2 TRBV3-1 CASSPLPGGLTGELFF
NA TRBV7-8 CASSLATPGAFF
TRBD1 TRBV29-1 CSVLGQGAATEAFF
TRBD2 TRBV5-5 CASSVLAGVNRHTQYF
TRBD1 TRBV30 CAWQGQQNTEAFF
NA TRBV3-1 CASSQEIRAYGYTF
NA TRBV2 CASSEALVANTEAFF
TRBD1 TRBV12-3/TRBV12-4 CASTSRGGRPEAFF
NA TRBV29-1 CSARRGGAYEQYF
NA TRBV12-3/TRBV12-4 CASSFQGNGELFF
NA TRBV7-2 CASSEQEINTEAFF
NA TRBV18 CASSPAGSPEAFF
NA TRBV12-3/TRBV12-4 CASSFGGAQHF
NA TRBV6-1 CASSLPGNTEAFF
NA TRBV10-1 CASSEFRRSDTQYF
NA TRBV7-9 CASSLGGYSNQPQHF
NA TRBV29-1 CSVGTVSSYEQYF
TRBD2 TRBV7-9 CASSFPSGGLQNTDTQYF
TRBD1 TRBV4-1 CASSHERTGGEKLFF
NA TRBV6-2/TRBV6-3 CASEEGHSTDTQYF
TRBD1 TRBV5-1 CASSYGTANYGYTF
TRBD1 TRBV20-1 CSARDPDRGREETQYF
TRBD1 TRBV27 CASKYRQGQGVAEQYF
TRBD1 TRBV5-1 CASSHRLRDRGKETQYF
NA TRBV25-1 CASSEFGGHEKLFF
TRBD1 TRBV6-7 CASSSGDRGRTEAFF
NA TRBV27 CASAGSVLPDTQYF
TRBD2 TRBV20-1 CSARTSGGTSYNEQFF
NA TRBV6-6 CASSNYEKLFF
NA TRBV7-2 CASSQRKLEKIQQFF
NA TRBV29-1 CSVQTADEQYF
NA TRBV27 CASSFGDLSEQYF
TRBD1 TRBV12-5 CASGLTTGTGSYEQYF
TRBD2 TRBV27 CASSAGTSGPGELFF
TRBD1 TRBV27 CASRTGTGVYEQYF
NA TRBV7-2 CASSPTPGLSYGYTF
NA TRBV2 CASSSTEGSNQPQHF
NA TRBV29-1 CSVVIGGELFF
NA TRBV5-1 CASRFGLPSNNEQFF
NA TRBV20-1 CSARGLGTRQETQYF
NA TRBV10-3 CAISESGKTSSYEQYF
NA TRBV20-1 CSASSFSGETQYF
NA TRBV7-3 CASSTEGTGELFF